The T cell receptor beta chain described here comes from a study of shared clonotypes between healthy human individuals. Study details: Researchers assigned three CD4 naive, three CD4 memory, two CD8 naive and one CD8 memory plate to each donor.

Terminally differentiated effector memory CD45RA+ cells were excluded from the naive CD8 cells, which were CD45RO-negative and positively selected for CCR7. The table came from immunoSEQ multiplex PCR; TCRdb's copy has only in-frame clones and leaves some out. The profile shows 1.5 million to 2.5 million clones, approximately 95% of them singletons. This CDR3 comprises 15 residues. The trim removed 4 bases at V and 3 bases at J, leaving 8 bases unmatched. CDR1 is MNHEY, CDR2 SMNVEV, per germline (reference sequence). Sequencing was performed on naive CD8+ T cells sorted from blood. The chain is built from TRBV27 and TRBJ2-7; 8 nucleotides agree with TRBD1. The sequence was obtained from a man aged 18 to 29 in good health. CDR3 residues: CASSSYGQGLYEQYF. The CDR3 DNA sequence: TGTGCCAGCAGTTCTTATGGACAGGGACTCTACGAGCAGTACTTC.